This TCR beta chain was recorded in a study of T cells in localized non-small cell lung cancer. The study's findings and limits: Sequencing was restricted to one tumor region; therefore, heterogeneity remains possible. Adjacent lung tissue had a median around 50 of the top 100 clones found in the tumor.

The method was immunoSEQ multiplex PCR; TCRdb's version includes in-frame clones alone and lacks a portion of them. The sample gives around 10,000 clones, just under 30% of which show up once; about 5% is in the top ten. This CDR3 is 15 amino acids long. Germline V gives CDR1 SGHNT, CDR2 YENEEA. V trimming: 5 bases; J trimming: 6 bases; junction bases outside the gene matches: 7. On this clone: The antigen remains unidentified.

The chain carries TRBV11-3 and TRBJ1-2; TRBD1 aligns across 12 bases. The material sequenced was lung tumor tissue, taken before any cancer treatment. The sequence derives from a man aged 35 to 69 with stage I lung adenocarcinoma. The CDR3 region has the DNA TGTGCCAGCAGCCCCGGGACAGGGGGCGCGAATGGCTACACCTTC. It codes for CASSPGTGGANGYTF.